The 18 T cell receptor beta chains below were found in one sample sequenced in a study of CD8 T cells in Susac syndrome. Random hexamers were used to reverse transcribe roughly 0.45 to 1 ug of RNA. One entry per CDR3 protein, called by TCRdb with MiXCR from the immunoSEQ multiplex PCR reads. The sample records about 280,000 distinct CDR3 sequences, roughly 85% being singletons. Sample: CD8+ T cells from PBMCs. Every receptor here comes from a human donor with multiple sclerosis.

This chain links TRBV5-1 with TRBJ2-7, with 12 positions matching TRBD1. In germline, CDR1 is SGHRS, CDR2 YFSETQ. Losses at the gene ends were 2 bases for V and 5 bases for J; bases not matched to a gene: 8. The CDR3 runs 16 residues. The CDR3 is CASSFRLGTGGNEQYF. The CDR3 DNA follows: TGCGCCAGCAGCTTCCGTCTCGGGACAGGGGGCAACGAGCAGTACTTC.

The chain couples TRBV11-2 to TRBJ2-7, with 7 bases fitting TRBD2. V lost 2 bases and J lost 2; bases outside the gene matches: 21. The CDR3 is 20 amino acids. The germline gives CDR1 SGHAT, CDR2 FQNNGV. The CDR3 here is CASSLRATRASGRTPYEQYF. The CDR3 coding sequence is TGTGCCAGCAGCTTAAGGGCGACCAGGGCTAGCGGACGTACCCCCTACGAGCAGTACTTC.

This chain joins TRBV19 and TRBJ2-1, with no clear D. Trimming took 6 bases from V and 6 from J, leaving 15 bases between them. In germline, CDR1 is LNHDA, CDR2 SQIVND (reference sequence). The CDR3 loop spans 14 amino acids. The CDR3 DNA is TGTGCCAGTAGGGTCAAACGAGATGGCAATGAGCAGTTCTTC. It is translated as CASRVKRDGNEQFF.

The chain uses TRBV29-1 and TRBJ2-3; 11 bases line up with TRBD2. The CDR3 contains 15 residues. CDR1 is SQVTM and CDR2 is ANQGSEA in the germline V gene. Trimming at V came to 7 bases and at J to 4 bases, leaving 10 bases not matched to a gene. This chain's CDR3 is CSADGLAGGADTQYF. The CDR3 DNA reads TGCAGCGCCGACGGTCTAGCGGGAGGCGCAGATACGCAGTATTTT.

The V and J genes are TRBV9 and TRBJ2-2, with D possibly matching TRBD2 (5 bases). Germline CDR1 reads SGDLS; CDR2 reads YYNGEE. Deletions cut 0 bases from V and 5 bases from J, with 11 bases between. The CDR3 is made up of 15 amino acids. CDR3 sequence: CASSVGSGLTGELFF. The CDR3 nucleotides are TGTGCCAGCAGCGTAGGGTCCGGACTGACCGGGGAGCTGTTTTTT. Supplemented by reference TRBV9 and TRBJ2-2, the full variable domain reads DSGVTQTPKHLITATGQRVTLRCSPRSGDLSVYWYQQSLDQGLQFLIQYYNGEERAKGNILERFSAQQFPDLHSELNLSSLELGDSALYFCASSVGSGLTGELFFGEGSRLTVL.

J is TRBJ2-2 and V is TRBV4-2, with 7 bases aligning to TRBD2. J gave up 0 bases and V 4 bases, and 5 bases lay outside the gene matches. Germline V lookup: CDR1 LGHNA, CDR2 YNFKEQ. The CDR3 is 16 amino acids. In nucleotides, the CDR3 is TGTGCCAGCAGCCGGGGGGGACTTACGAACACCGGGGAGCTGTTTTTT. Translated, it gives CASSRGGLTNTGELFF.

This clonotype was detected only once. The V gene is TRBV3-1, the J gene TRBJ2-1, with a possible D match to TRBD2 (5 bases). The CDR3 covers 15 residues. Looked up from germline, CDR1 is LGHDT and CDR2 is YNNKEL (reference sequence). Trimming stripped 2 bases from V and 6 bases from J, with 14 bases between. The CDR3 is CASSQSRTRGNEQFF. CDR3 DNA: TGTGCCAGCAGCCAAAGCAGGACTCGAGGCAATGAGCAGTTCTTC.

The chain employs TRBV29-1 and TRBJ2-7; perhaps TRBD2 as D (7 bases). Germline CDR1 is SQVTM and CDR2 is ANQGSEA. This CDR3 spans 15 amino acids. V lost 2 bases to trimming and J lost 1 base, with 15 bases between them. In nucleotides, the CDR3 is TGCAGCGTTGAAAGTCGAGGGGGGGGTTCCTACGAGCAGTACTTC. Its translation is CSVESRGGGSYEQYF.

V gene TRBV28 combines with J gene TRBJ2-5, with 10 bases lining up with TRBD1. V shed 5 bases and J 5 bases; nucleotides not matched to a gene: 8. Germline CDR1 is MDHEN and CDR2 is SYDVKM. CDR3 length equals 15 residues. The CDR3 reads CASSTQTGGPETQYF. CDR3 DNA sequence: TGTGCCAGCAGTACACAGACAGGGGGCCCTGAGACCCAGTACTTC.

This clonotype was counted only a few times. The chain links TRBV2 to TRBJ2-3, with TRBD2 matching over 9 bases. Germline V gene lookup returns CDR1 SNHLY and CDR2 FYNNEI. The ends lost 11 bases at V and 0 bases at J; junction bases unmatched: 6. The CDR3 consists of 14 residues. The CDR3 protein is CAGLAGVSTDTQYF. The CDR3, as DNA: TGTGCCGGATTAGCGGGAGTTAGCACAGATACGCAGTATTTT.

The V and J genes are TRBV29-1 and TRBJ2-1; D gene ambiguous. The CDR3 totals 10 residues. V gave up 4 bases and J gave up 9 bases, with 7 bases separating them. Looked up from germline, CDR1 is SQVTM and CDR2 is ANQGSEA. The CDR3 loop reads CSVVAREQFF. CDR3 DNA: TGCAGCGTTGTAGCTCGTGAGCAGTTCTTC.

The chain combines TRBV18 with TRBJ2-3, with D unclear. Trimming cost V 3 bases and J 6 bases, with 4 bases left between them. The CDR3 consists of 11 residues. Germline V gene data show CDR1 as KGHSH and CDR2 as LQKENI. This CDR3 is CASSPLDTQYF. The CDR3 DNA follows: TGTGCCAGCTCACCCCTTGATACGCAGTATTTT. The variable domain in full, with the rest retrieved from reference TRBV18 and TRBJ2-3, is NAGVMQNPRHLVRRRGQEARLRCSPMKGHSHVYWYRQLPEEGLKFMVYLQKENIIDESGMPKERFSAEFPKEGPSILRIQQVVRGDSAAYFCASSPLDTQYFGPGTRLTVL.

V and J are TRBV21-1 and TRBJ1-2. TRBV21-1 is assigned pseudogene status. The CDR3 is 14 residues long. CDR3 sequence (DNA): TGTGCCAGCAGCAAATTCTCGACGGACTATGGCTACACCTTC. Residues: CASSKFSTDYGYTF.

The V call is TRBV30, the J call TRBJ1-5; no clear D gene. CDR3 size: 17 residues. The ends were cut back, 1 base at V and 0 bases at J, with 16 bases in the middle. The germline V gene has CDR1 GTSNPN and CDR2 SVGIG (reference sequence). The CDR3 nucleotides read TGTGCCTGGAGTGGACCGTCACACCTTTATAGCAATCAGCCCCAGCATTTT. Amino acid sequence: CAWSGPSHLYSNQPQHF.

The CDR3 nucleotides read TGTGCCAGCAGCCAATGGGCGGGATTCGCGCGCGAGCAGTTCTTC. Translating it yields CASSQWAGFAREQFF. The J gene is TRBJ2-1, the V gene TRBV7-9; D may be TRBD2 (6 bases). The CDR3 runs 15 residues. The germline V gene has CDR1 SEHNR and CDR2 FQNEAQ (reference sequence). With 5 bases removed from V and 10 bases from J, the gap between germline ends came to 21 bases.

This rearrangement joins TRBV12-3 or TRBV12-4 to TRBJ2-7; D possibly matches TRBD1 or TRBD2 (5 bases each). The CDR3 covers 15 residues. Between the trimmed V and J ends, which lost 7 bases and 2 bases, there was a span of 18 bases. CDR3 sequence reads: CASTPSGGTPYEQYF. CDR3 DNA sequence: TGTGCCAGCACCCCCTCTGGGGGAACCCCCTACGAGCAGTACTTC.

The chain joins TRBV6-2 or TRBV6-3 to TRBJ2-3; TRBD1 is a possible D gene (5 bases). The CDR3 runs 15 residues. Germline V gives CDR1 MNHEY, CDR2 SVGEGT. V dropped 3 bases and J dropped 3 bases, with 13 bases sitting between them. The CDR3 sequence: CASSYSRARTDTQYF. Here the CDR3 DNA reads TGTGCCAGCAGTTATAGCAGGGCGCGGACAGATACGCAGTATTTT.

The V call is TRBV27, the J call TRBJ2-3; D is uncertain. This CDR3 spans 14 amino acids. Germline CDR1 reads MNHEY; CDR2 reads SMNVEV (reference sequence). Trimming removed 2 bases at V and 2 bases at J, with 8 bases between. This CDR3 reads CASSLLGDTDTQYF. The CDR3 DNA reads TGTGCCAGCAGTTTACTAGGTGACACAGATACGCAGTATTTT.